The 26 T cell receptor beta chains below were found in one sample sequenced in a study of CD8+ T cells in alopecia areata. Extraction of RNA preceded its reverse transcription into cDNA, which served as the sequencing template. Clones were sequenced by immunoSEQ multiplex PCR, and TCRdb holds only the in-frame ones, with some missing. The sample carries some 11,000 clones, 50% to 70% recorded once. The investigators collected lesional scalp punch biopsies and peripheral blood from alopecia areata patients. The specimen sequenced was skin. The source of these receptors is a human donor with alopecia areata.

The chain recombines TRBV4-3 with TRBJ1-1, with unresolved D. The CDR3 length is 14 residues. Trimming left V 4 bases short and J 1 base short, with 10 bases between. Germline CDR1 LGHNA, CDR2 YSLEER. CDR3: CASSPAWGNTEAFF. The DNA of the CDR3 is TGCGCCAGCAGCCCTGCGTGGGGGAACACTGAAGCTTTCTTT.

CDR3 nucleotides: TGTGCCAGCAGTCCGGGACGGCTCTATGGCTACACCTTC. This translates into CASSPGRLYGYTF. The J gene is TRBJ1-2, the V gene TRBV27; D perhaps matches TRBD1 (5 bases). CDR1 and CDR2 from the germline V gene are MNHEY and SMNVEV (reference sequence). V lost 5 bases and J 4 bases, leaving 11 bases between the germline ends. The CDR3 length is 13 residues.

This chain uses TRBV27 with TRBJ2-3; the D gene is possibly TRBD1 (5 bases). The V gene lost 9 bases and the J gene lost 0 bases, with 16 bases spanning the gap. The CDR3 spans 15 residues. Germline CDR1 is MNHEY and CDR2 is SMNVEV (reference sequence). This CDR3 is CARSLRVGSTDTQYF. CDR3 nucleotides: TGTGCCAGGTCCCTCAGGGTAGGAAGCACAGATACGCAGTATTTT.

The CDR3 spells CASSLMNLGSYEQYF. The DNA for the CDR3 is TGTGCCAGCAGCTTGATGAACCTCGGGTCCTACGAGCAGTACTTC. The chain has TRBV5-4 and TRBJ2-7; no clear D. The germline V and J ends were trimmed by 1 base and 1 base, with 12 bases remaining between them. This CDR3 comprises 15 residues. Germline V gene sequence: CDR1 SGHNT, CDR2 YYREEE (reference sequence).

The chain carries TRBV15 and TRBJ2-1; 10 positions match TRBD2. The germline CDR1 and CDR2 sequences are LNHNV and YYDKDF (reference sequence). CDR3 size: 17 residues. V dropped 1 base and J dropped 0; count of bases not matched to a gene: 3. CDR3 in DNA: TGTGCCACCAGCAGAGGGACTAGCGGAAGCTCCTACAATGAGCAGTTCTTC. Encoded protein: CATSRGTSGSSYNEQFF.

In its sample, this clone was seen once. In DNA, the CDR3 is TGTGCCAGCAGCCTCCATGCGGGGAGATGGGGCTCTGGGGCCAACGTCCTGACTTTC. Amino acids: CASSLHAGRWGSGANVLTF. This chain connects TRBV5-8 to TRBJ2-6, with D possibly matching TRBD2 (6 bases). This CDR3 has 19 amino acids. V was trimmed by 4 bases and J by 0 bases, leaving 20 bases between them. From germline, CDR1 is SGHTS and CDR2 YDEGEE.

The rearrangement joins TRBV6-1 to TRBJ2-7, with D possibly matching TRBD2 (7 bases). V lost 4 bases and J 4 bases, leaving 11 bases between the germline ends. Germline V gives CDR1 MNHNS, CDR2 SASEGT. The CDR3 length is 13 residues. The CDR3 DNA reads as TGTGCCAGCAGTGCGGGGGGCGGATACGAGCAGTACTTC. Translated, it gives CASSAGGGYEQYF.

This clone was seen a handful of times. The chain recombines TRBV6-5 with TRBJ1-2; D gene ambiguous. The CDR3 has 12 amino acids. CDR1 is MNHEY, CDR2 SVGAGI, per germline. V lost 10 bases and J lost 1, with 10 bases in between. CDR3 in amino acids: CATRQVNYGYTF. The DNA for the CDR3 is TGTGCCACCAGGCAGGTTAACTATGGCTACACCTTC.

The rearrangement joins TRBV7-2 to TRBJ2-7; 11 bases align to TRBD2. Losses at the gene ends were 7 bases for V and 6 bases for J; bases not matched to a gene: 11. The CDR3 contains 15 residues. Germline-derived CDR1 and CDR2 are SGHTA and FQGNSA. CDR3 sequence reads: CASNEASGGTGEQYF. DNA of the CDR3: TGTGCCAGCAACGAGGCTAGCGGGGGGACGGGCGAGCAGTACTTC.

This chain links TRBV4-2 with TRBJ1-4; D gene ambiguous. Germline assignment: CDR1 LGHNA and CDR2 YNFKEQ. This CDR3 spans 17 amino acids. The V end was cut by 0 bases, the J end by 0 bases, with 11 bases between. CDR3 in DNA: TGTGCCAGCAGCCAAGATTCGGGCACAACAACTAATGAAAAACTGTTTTTT. This encodes CASSQDSGTTTNEKLFF.

This clone was found a few times. The gene calls are TRBV9 and TRBJ2-1; 8 nucleotides line up with TRBD2. J lost 6 bases, V lost 0 bases, and 17 bases had no gene match. This CDR3 is built from 19 residues. CDR1 and CDR2 (germline): SGDLS, YYNGEE. CDR3 sequence: CASSVVLGTSGVEGNEQFF. The CDR3 DNA follows: TGTGCCAGCAGCGTAGTGCTTGGAACTAGCGGAGTCGAAGGCAATGAGCAGTTCTTC.

The sample holds a few counts of this clone. The V call is TRBV5-6, the J call TRBJ2-2, with D unresolved. In germline, CDR1 is SGHDT, CDR2 YYEEEE. Trimming took 6 bases from V and 1 from J, leaving 7 bases between them. This CDR3 comprises 13 residues. This CDR3 is CASNEMNTGELFF. The DNA for the CDR3 is TGTGCCAGCAACGAGATGAACACCGGGGAGCTGTTTTTT.

The chain uses TRBV9 and TRBJ2-7; TRBD1 aligns across 7 bases. The CDR3 loop spans 14 amino acids. The junction had 8 bases not matched to a gene; V was cut back by 3 bases and J by 5 bases. From germline, CDR1 is SGDLS and CDR2 YYNGEE. DNA for the CDR3: TGTGCCAGCAGCGCGCGACAGGGATTCCACGAGCAGTACTTC. Translated, it gives CASSARQGFHEQYF.

This chain joins TRBV5-1 and TRBJ1-3; D is uncertain. The CDR3 sequence is 15 residues long. V lost 0 bases to trimming and J lost 4 bases, with 11 bases between them. From germline, CDR1 is SGHRS and CDR2 YFSETQ. The CDR3 region is CASSLDLTGGNTIYF. Written as DNA, the CDR3 is TGCGCCAGCAGCTTGGATCTGACGGGGGGAAACACCATATATTTT. The variable domain in full, with the rest retrieved from reference TRBV5-1 and TRBJ1-3, is KAGVTQTPRYLIKTRGQQVTLSCSPISGHRSVSWYQQTPGQGLQFLFEYFSETQRNKGNFPGRFSGRQFSNSRSEMNVSTLELGDSALYLCASSLDLTGGNTIYFGEGSWLTVV.

A few counts support this clone. The chain employs TRBV28 and TRBJ2-3; TRBD2 matches 11 bases. This CDR3 has 14 amino acids. The V segment lost 7 bases and the J segment 1 base; nucleotides outside the gene matches: 1. CDR1 is MDHEN and CDR2 is SYDVKM in the germline V gene. Here the CDR3 reads CASMTSGGTDTQYF. The CDR3 DNA is TGTGCCAGCATGACTAGCGGGGGCACAGATACGCAGTATTTT.

This clone was recorded only once. V and J are TRBV11-2 and TRBJ2-1, with 8 bases fitting TRBD2. V was clipped by 3 bases and J by 8 bases; unmatched bases: 6. CDR3 length: 14 amino acids. Germline loops: CDR1 SGHAT, CDR2 FQNNGV. As DNA, the CDR3 is TGTGCCAGCAGCTTGCGGGGGGCGGTCGATGAGCAGTTCTTC. Encoded protein: CASSLRGAVDEQFF.

The V call is TRBV5-5, the J call TRBJ1-5, with TRBD1 matching over 7 bases. J was trimmed by 6 bases and V by 0 bases; bases with no gene match: 3. Germline-derived CDR1 and CDR2 are SGHKS and YYEKEE (reference sequence). The CDR3 contains 14 residues. The CDR3 is CASSLGGGGQPQHF. The CDR3 DNA sequence: TGTGCCAGCAGCTTGGGAGGGGGCGGTCAGCCCCAGCATTTT.

This clone was recorded once. The V and J genes are TRBV27 and TRBJ2-7, with 14 bases fitting TRBD2. CDR3 length: 15 residues. The V segment lost 6 bases and the J segment 4 bases; nucleotides outside the gene matches: 5. Germline V CDR1 and CDR2: MNHEY, SMNVEV (reference sequence). CDR3 region: CASRGTSGSIYEQYF. The CDR3 DNA is TGTGCCAGCAGGGGGACTAGCGGGAGTATATACGAGCAGTACTTC.

In its sample, this clone was seen a few times. V gene TRBV7-2 combines with J gene TRBJ2-1, with D possibly TRBD2 on 6 matching bases. V lost 5 bases, J lost 5 bases, and 16 bases lay in between. The CDR3 length is 15 residues. CDR1 is SGHTA and CDR2 is FQGNSA in the germline V gene. CDR3 protein: CASSNRGLPNNEQFF. In DNA, the CDR3 is TGTGCCAGCAGCAACCGGGGACTGCCTAACAATGAGCAGTTCTTC.

The chain joins TRBV5-1 to TRBJ2-7, with D perhaps matching TRBD2 (5 bases). Germline CDR1 SGHRS, CDR2 YFSETQ. This CDR3 is 15 amino acids long. Trimming removed 1 base from V and 1 base from J, with 12 bases in between. The CDR3 nucleotides read TGCGCCAGCAGCTTGATTCCCGGCGGGTCCTACGAGCAGTACTTC. Protein product: CASSLIPGGSYEQYF.

This clone has only a few counts. The chain couples TRBV13 to TRBJ2-3; 9 positions match TRBD2. V lost 2 bases and J lost 4; bases outside the gene matches: 10. The germline gives CDR1 PRHDT, CDR2 FYEKMQ (reference sequence). CDR3 size: 17 residues. The CDR3 region has the DNA TGTGCCAGCAGCTTAATAGGAATGGCGGGGGGGCCAGATACGCAGTATTTT. Amino acid sequence: CASSLIGMAGGPDTQYF.

This clone was counted only a few times. The junction and the germline gene differ at one end; a read error may be behind it. The chain combines TRBV4-1 with TRBJ2-5, with D tentatively TRBD1 or TRBD2 (5 bases each). From germline, CDR1 is MGHRA and CDR2 YSYEKL. The CDR3 length is 16 residues. This chain's CDR3 is CASSPTSGTNQETQYF. The CDR3 DNA reads TGTGCCAGCAGCCCAACTTCCGGGACCAACCAAGAGACCCAGTACTTC.

This sequence joins TRBV7-9 and TRBJ2-7; D perhaps matches TRBD1 (5 bases). Germline V gene data show CDR1 as SEHNR and CDR2 as FQNEAQ (reference sequence). The V end lost 5 bases, the J end lost 6 bases, and 17 bases lay between the germline ends. The CDR3 spans 14 residues. CDR3 residues: CASSMDTPRVEQYF. CDR3 sequence (DNA): TGTGCCAGCAGCATGGACACCCCCAGGGTCGAGCAGTACTTC.

The rearrangement uses TRBV19 and TRBJ1-5; 9 bases are a match to TRBD1. J gave up 5 bases and V 10 bases, and 12 bases lay outside the gene matches. The length of the CDR3 is 15 residues. CDR1 and CDR2 from the germline V gene are LNHDA and SQIVND (reference sequence). CDR3 amino acids: CATSNGQGLYQPQHF. CDR3 coding DNA: TGTGCCACCTCAAACGGACAGGGGTTGTATCAGCCCCAGCATTTT.

This clone was observed a handful of times. The V gene is TRBV5-3, the J gene TRBJ2-3; 11 bases agree with TRBD1. TRBV5-3 is sorted into the ORF group, with uncertain function. V dropped 4 bases and J dropped 4; count of bases not matched to a gene: 5. The CDR3 has 15 residues. The CDR3 DNA reads as TGTGCCAGAAGCATTGGACAGGGGGCAGCAGATACGCAGTATTTT. This sequence encodes CARSIGQGAADTQYF.

This chain uses TRBV29-1 with TRBJ1-1; 9 bases map to TRBD1. The junction had 7 bases not matched to a gene; V was cut back by 7 bases and J by 1 base. The CDR3 runs to 14 residues. Germline values: CDR1 SQVTM, CDR2 ANQGSEA. CDR3 nucleotides: TGCAGCGCCAAAAAGGACAGGGGGAACACTGAAGCTTTCTTT. Translation: CSAKKDRGNTEAFF.